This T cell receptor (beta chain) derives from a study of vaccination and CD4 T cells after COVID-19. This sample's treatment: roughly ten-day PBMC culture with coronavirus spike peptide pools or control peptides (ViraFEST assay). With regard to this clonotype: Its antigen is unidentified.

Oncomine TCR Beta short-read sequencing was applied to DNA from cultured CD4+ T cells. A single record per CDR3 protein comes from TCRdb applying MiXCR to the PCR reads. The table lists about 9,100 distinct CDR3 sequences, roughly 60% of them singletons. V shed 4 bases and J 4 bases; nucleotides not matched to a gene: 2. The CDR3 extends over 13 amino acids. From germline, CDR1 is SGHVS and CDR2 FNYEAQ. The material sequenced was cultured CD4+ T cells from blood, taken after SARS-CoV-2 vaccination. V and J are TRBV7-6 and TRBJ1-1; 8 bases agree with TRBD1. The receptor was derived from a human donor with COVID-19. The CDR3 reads CASSWTGLTEAFF. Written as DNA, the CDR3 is TGTGCCAGCAGCTGGACAGGGCTCACTGAAGCTTTCTTT.